This record concerns one TCR beta chain sequence. The antigen is unknown. The CDR3 is made up of 16 amino acids. Trimming left V 0 bases short and J 8 bases short, with 17 bases between. The germline CDR1 and CDR2 sequences are SGHRS and YFSETQ. Assay: immunoSEQ multiplex PCR; the TCRdb copy retains only in-frame clones and omits some. The sample contains over 20,000 clones, roughly four fifths of which appear only once. The data derive from a study of cytotoxic CD8 clonotypes in ibrutinib-treated CLL. Regarding the study as a whole: Sampling of sustained-remission and progressing patients occurred at differing times.

This chain joins TRBV5-1 and TRBJ2-2, with D uncertain. Sequencing used PBMCs, obtained before ibrutinib treatment. This clonotype was sampled from a human donor with chronic lymphocytic leukemia. The CDR3 is CASSLDPRGGFGELFF. CDR3 coding DNA: TGCGCCAGCAGCTTGGACCCTCGCGGCGGTTTTGGGGAGCTGTTTTTT.